This T cell receptor (beta chain) was recorded in a study of vaccination and CD4 T cells after COVID-19. The Oncomine TCR Beta short-read assay sequenced DNA from cultured CD4+ T cells. Each CDR3 protein gets one entry after TCRdb re-called the PCR reads with MiXCR. The sample has more than 12,000 distinct CDR3 sequences; around 30% are singletons. Stated treatment: roughly 11-day PBMC culture with coronavirus spike peptide pools or control peptides (ViraFEST assay). Regarding this clonotype: The target antigen is unknown.

Germline CDR1 is MNHEY and CDR2 is SVGEGT. The V gene lost 3 bases and the J gene lost 0 bases, with 12 bases spanning the gap. The CDR3 runs 16 residues. The sample consisted of CD4+ T cells from blood, cultured in vitro, taken before SARS-CoV-2 vaccination. The J gene is TRBJ1-3, the V gene TRBV6-2 or TRBV6-3; the D is unclear. This clonotype was obtained from a human donor who received a COVID-19 vaccine. CDR3 protein: CASSYGHPVSGNTIYF. The CDR3 DNA reads TGTGCCAGCAGTTATGGGCACCCGGTCTCTGGAAACACCATATATTTT.